This T cell receptor (beta chain) is drawn from a study of regulatory T cells in long-lasting Graves disease. The CDR3 totals 15 residues. Trimming at V came to 7 bases and at J to 5 bases, leaving 9 bases not matched to a gene. This clonotype showed up many times. Specified time point: newly diagnosed GD, antithyroid drugs for less than 3 months. From PBMCs, RNA was extracted and then used to make the TCR library. The patient group derived from an endocrinology department in Xi'an, China. Investigators prepared the TCR beta libraries by applying iRepertoire HTBI primers and Arm-PCR of CDR3 regions. The authors' processing: Gene usage covered some 60 TRBV and some 13 TRBJ segments. TCRdb fed the multiplex PCR reads into MiXCR, producing one record per CDR3 protein. The authors' filters were not applied to this entry. Of 450,000 to 600,000 distinct CDR3 sequences in the sample, approximately 15% are singletons; the top ten hold 8.5% to 10%.

These sequences were also reported in another study, on T cells in Graves' hyperthyroidism and ophthalmopathy.

The source was peripheral blood mononuclear cells (PBMCs), collected at new diagnosis, from a patient treated with antithyroid drugs. This sequence originates from a man aged 25-45 years with Graves disease. The rearrangement joins TRBV12-3 or TRBV12-4 to TRBJ2-2, with 8 nucleotides matching TRBD2. The CDR3 is CASTRTSWYTGELFF. The CDR3 coding sequence is TGTGCCAGCACTAGGACTAGCTGGTATACCGGGGAGCTGTTTTTT.